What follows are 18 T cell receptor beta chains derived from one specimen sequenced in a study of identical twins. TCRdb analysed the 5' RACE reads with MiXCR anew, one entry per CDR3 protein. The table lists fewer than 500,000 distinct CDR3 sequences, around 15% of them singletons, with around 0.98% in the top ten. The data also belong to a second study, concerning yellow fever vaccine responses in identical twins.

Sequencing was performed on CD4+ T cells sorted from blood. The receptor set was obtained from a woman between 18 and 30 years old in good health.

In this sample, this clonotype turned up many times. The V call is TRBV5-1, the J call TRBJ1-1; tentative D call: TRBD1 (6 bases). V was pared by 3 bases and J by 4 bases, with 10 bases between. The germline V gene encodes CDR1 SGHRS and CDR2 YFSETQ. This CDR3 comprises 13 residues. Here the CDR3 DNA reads TGCGCCAGCAGCTCAACAGGGTTCACTGAAGCTTTCTTT. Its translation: CASSSTGFTEAFF.

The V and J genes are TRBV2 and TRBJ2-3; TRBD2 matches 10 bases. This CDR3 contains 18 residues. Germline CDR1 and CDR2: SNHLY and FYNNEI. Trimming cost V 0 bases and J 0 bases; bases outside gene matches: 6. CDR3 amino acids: CASSEALTSGTSTDTQYF. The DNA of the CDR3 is TGTGCCAGCAGTGAAGCGCTTACTAGCGGGACCAGCACAGATACGCAGTATTTT.

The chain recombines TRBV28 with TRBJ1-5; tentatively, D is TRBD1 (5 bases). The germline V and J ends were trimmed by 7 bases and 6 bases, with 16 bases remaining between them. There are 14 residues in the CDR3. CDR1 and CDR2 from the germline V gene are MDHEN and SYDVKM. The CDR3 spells CASTAPGIGQPQHF. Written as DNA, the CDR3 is TGTGCCAGCACCGCTCCAGGGATTGGTCAGCCCCAGCATTTT.

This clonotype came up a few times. The CDR3 loop reads CASSLRAGEETQYF. For the CDR3, the DNA is TGCGCCAGCAGCTTGAGGGCAGGGGAGGAGACCCAGTACTTC. V gene TRBV5-1 combines with J gene TRBJ2-5; D might be TRBD1 (6 bases). Trimming removed 1 base from V and 5 bases from J, with 12 bases in between. Germline assignment: CDR1 SGHRS and CDR2 YFSETQ. The CDR3 contains 14 residues.

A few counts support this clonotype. The CDR3 DNA sequence: TGTGCCAGCAGTTTTGGGCGACAGGGGATGGAGACCCAGTACTTC. This encodes CASSFGRQGMETQYF. The chain recombines TRBV12-3 or TRBV12-4 with TRBJ2-5, with 8 nucleotides matching TRBD1. Trimming removed 3 bases from V and 5 bases from J; junction bases left unmatched: 8. The CDR3 runs 15 residues.

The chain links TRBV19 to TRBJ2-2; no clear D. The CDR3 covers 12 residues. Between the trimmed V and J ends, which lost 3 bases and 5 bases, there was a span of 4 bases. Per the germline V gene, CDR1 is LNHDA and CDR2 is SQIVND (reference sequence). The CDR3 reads CASSIATGELFF. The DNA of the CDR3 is TGTGCCAGTAGTATCGCTACCGGGGAGCTGTTTTTT.

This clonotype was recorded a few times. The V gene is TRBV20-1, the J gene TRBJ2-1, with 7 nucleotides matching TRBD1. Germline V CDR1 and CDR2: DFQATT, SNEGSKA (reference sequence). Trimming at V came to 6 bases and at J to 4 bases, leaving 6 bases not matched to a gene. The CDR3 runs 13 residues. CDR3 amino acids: CSAPQGSYNEQFF. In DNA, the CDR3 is TGCAGTGCCCCACAGGGGTCATACAATGAGCAGTTCTTC.

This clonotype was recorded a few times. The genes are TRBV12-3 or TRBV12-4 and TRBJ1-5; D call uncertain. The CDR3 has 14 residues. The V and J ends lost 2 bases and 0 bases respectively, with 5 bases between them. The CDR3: CASSLKGSNQPQHF. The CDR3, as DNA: TGTGCCAGCAGTTTAAAGGGTAGCAATCAGCCCCAGCATTTT.

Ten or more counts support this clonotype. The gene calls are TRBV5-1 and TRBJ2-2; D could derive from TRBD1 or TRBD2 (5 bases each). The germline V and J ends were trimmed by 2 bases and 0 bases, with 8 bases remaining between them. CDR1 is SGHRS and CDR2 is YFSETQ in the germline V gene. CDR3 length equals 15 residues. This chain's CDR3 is CASSFRGANTGELFF. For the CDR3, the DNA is TGCGCCAGCAGCTTTCGGGGCGCGAACACCGGGGAGCTGTTTTTT.

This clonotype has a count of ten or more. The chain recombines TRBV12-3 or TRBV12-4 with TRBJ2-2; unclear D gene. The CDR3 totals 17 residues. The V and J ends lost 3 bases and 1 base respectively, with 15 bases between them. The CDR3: CASSFYTLGMNTGELFF. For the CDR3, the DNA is TGTGCCAGCAGTTTTTATACGCTAGGGATGAACACCGGGGAGCTGTTTTTT.

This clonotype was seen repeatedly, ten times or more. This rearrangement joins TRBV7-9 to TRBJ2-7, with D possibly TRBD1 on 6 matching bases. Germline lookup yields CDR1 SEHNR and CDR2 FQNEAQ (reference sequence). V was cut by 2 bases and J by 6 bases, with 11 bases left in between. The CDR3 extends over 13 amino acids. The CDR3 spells CASSLTGMGEQYF. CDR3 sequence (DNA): TGTGCCAGCAGCTTAACAGGGATGGGCGAGCAGTACTTC.

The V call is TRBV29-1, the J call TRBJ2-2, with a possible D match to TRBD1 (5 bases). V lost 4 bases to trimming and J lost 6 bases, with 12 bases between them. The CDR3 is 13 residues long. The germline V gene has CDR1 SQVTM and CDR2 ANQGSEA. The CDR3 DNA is TGCAGCGTTGCCGCAGGGTCTGCCGGGGAGCTGTTTTTT. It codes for CSVAAGSAGELFF.

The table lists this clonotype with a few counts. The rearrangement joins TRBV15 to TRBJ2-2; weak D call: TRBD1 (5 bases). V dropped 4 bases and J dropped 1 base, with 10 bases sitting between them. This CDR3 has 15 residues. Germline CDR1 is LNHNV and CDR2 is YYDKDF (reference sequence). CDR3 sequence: CATSIARGNTGELFF. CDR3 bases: TGTGCCACCAGCATAGCTAGGGGGAACACCGGGGAGCTGTTTTTT.

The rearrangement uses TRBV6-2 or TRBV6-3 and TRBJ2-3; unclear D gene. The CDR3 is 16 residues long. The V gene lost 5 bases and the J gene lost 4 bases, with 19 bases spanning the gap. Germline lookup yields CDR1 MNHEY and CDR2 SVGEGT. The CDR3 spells CASSPPSSLGADTQYF. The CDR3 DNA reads TGTGCCAGCAGTCCACCATCCTCGTTGGGTGCAGATACGCAGTATTTT.

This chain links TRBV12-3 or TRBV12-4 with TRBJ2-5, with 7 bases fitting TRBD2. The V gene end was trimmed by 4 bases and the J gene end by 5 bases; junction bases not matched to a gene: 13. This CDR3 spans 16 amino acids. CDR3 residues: CASSSRRASGYETQYF. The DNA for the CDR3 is TGTGCCAGCAGTTCCCGCCGAGCTAGCGGCTATGAGACCCAGTACTTC.

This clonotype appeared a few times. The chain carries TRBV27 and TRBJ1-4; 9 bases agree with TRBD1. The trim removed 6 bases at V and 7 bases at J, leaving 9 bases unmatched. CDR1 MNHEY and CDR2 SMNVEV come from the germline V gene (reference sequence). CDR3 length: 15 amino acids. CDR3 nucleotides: TGTGCCAGCAGCGAGTACAGGGGGCGCGTTGAAAAACTGTTTTTT. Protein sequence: CASSEYRGRVEKLFF.

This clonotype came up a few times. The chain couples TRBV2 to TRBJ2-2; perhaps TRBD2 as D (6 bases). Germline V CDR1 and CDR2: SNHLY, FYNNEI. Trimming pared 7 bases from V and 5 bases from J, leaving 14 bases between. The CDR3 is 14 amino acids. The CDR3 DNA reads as TGTGCCAGCAATTATGCGGGATTGACCGGGGAGCTGTTTTTT. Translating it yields CASNYAGLTGELFF.

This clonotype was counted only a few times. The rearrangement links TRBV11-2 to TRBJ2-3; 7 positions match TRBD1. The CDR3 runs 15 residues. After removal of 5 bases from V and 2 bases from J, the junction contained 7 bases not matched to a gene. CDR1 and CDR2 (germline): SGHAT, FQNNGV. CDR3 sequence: CASSLNRGHTDTQYF. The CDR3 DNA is TGTGCCAGCAGCCTTAACAGGGGCCACACAGATACGCAGTATTTT.